This is a list of T cell receptor beta chains from one sample in a study of T cells in localized non-small cell lung cancer. Only in-frame clones appear in the TCRdb table, and some are missing; sequencing was by immunoSEQ multiplex PCR. The data hold about 2,400 clones, with 22% observed a single time. The material was normal lung tissue next to the tumor, obtained before any cancer treatment. The receptors stem from a male donor at least 60 years old with stage I squamous cell lung carcinoma. Each CDR3 is given with its conserved first and last residue. The D gene is left open where the match is weak. Size tells how often a clone was seen (once, few, many) or the class of an expanded clone, and some rows leave it out.

clone_size d_call j_call v_call cdr3_aa cdr3_nt
medium-sized . TRBJ1-3 TRBV11-3 CASSLGPGYSGNTIYF TGTGCCAGCAGCTTAGGTCCCGGGTACTCTGGAAACACCATATATTTT
few . TRBJ2-3 TRBV6-8 CASRTWGANTQYF TGTGCCAGCAGAACTTGGGGGGCTAATACGCAGTATTTT
once . TRBJ2-1 TRBV19 CASSIEAGYRDEQFF TGTGCCAGTAGTATCGAGGCAGGGTATCGTGATGAGCAGTTCTTC
. . TRBJ2-1 TRBV29-1 CSVDNGATDEQFF TGCAGCGTTGACAACGGGGCCACGGATGAGCAGTTCTTC
few . TRBJ2-1 TRBV5-1 CASSLQGRYNEQFF TGCGCCAGCAGCTTGCAGGGGAGGTACAATGAGCAGTTCTTC
medium-sized . TRBJ1-5 TRBV6-8 CASSQGPNQPQHF TGTGCCAGCAGTCAGGGACCTAATCAGCCCCAGCATTTT
. TRBD2 TRBJ2-1 TRBV5-1 CASSSAGREGHHEQFF TGCGCCAGCAGCTCCGCGGGGCGGGAGGGCCACCATGAGCAGTTCTTC
. . TRBJ1-5 TRBV11-3 CASSFGTGNQPQHF TGTGCCAGCAGCTTTGGCACGGGCAATCAGCCCCAGCATTTT
few TRBD1 TRBJ1-4 TRBV15 CATSRDRQGGEKLFF TGTGCCACCAGCAGAGATCGACAGGGAGGTGAAAAACTGTTTTTT
few . TRBJ2-7 TRBV10-2 CASGSRDAYEQYF TGCGCCAGCGGCTCCCGGGACGCCTACGAGCAGTACTTC